This T cell receptor beta chain derives from a study of beta chain features in type 1 diabetes. Expressed TCRB transcripts got sequenced, as all isolated RNA was reverse transcribed. Clones were sequenced by immunoSEQ multiplex PCR, and TCRdb holds only the in-frame ones, with some missing. The sample consists of about 25,000 clones, under 70% of them appearing once. About this clone itself: Its matching antigen is unknown.

The CDR3 spans 12 residues. V dropped 3 bases and J dropped 3 bases, with 6 bases sitting between them. Germline V lookup: CDR1 SEHNR, CDR2 FQNEAQ (reference sequence). The study, taken as a whole, reports: VDJ junctions from type 1 diabetes patients carried fewer insertions and larger deletions. Moderately but significantly shorter TCRB CDR3s were found in Type 1 diabetes patients in all four CD4+ subsets.

Sequencing was performed on stem cell memory CD4+ T cells from blood. The V gene is TRBV7-9, the J gene TRBJ2-7; D gene uncertain. The TCR sequence derives from a woman in her thirties or forties with type 1 diabetes. As DNA, the CDR3 is TGTGCCAGCAGCTTCCTCCGCTACGAGCAGTACTTC. The encoded protein is CASSFLRYEQYF.